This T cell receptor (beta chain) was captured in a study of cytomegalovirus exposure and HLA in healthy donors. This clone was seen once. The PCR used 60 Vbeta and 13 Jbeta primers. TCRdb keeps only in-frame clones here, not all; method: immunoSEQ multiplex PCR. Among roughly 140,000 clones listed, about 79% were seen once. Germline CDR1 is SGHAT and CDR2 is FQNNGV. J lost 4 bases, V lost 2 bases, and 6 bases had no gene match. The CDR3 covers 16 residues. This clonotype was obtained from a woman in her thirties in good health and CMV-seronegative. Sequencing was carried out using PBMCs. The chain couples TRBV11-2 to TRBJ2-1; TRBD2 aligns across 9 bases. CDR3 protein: CASSLTRAGGYNEQFF. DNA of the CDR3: TGTGCCAGCAGCTTAACCAGAGCGGGGGGTTACAATGAGCAGTTCTTC.